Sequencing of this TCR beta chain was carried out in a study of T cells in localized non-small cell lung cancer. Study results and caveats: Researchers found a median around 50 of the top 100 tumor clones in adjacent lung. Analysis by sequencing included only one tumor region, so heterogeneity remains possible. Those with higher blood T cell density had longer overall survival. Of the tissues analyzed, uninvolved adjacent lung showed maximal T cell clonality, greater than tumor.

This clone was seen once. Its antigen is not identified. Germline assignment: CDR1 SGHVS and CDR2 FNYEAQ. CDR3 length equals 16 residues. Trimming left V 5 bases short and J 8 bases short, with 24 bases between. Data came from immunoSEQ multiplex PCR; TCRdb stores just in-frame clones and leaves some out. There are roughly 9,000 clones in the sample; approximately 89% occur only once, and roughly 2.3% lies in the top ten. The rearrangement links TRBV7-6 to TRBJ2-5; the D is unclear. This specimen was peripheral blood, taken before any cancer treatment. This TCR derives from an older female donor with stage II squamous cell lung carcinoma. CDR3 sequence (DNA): TGTGCCAGCAGCCCCGAAGTGGCCCTTTTTATTGAAACCCAGTACTTC. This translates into CASSPEVALFIETQYF.